These 10 T cell receptor beta chains were sequenced from one sample in a study of radiotherapy plus CTLA-4 blockade in lung cancer. TCRdb keeps only in-frame clones here, not all; method: immunoSEQ multiplex PCR. The table records 90,000 or so clones, around 88% of them present only once. The starting material was peripheral blood, obtained from a patient treated with radiotherapy plus ipilimumab. These receptors were obtained from a human donor with non-small cell lung cancer who had a partial response to radiotherapy plus ipilimumab.

The rearrangement links TRBV28 to TRBJ2-3; D uncertain. V lost 2 bases, J lost 1 base, and 10 bases lay in between. The germline V gene has CDR1 MDHEN and CDR2 SYDVKM. The CDR3 has 15 amino acids. The CDR3 protein is CASSLEASGTDTQYF. The CDR3 DNA reads as TGTGCCAGCAGTTTAGAAGCGAGCGGCACAGATACGCAGTATTTT.

This clone appeared once. The chain couples TRBV28 to TRBJ1-2; D may be TRBD1 (6 bases). V was pared by 6 bases and J by 8 bases, with 16 bases between. The CDR3 sequence is 13 residues long. Per germline, CDR1 MDHEN and CDR2 SYDVKM. CDR3 sequence reads: CASSQGTHRGYTF. The CDR3 region has the DNA TGTGCCAGCAGCCAGGGGACCCACAGAGGCTACACCTTC.

The V and J genes are TRBV7-9 and TRBJ2-1, with unresolved D. The CDR3 runs 13 residues. Germline lookup yields CDR1 SEHNR and CDR2 FQNEAQ (reference sequence). V lost 2 bases, J lost 7 bases, and 9 bases lay in between. Here the CDR3 DNA reads TGTGCCAGCAGCTTACTTTTCCGTAATGAGCAGTTCTTC. It specifies CASSLLFRNEQFF.

The chain combines TRBV14 with TRBJ2-2; D uncertain. V was shortened by 6 bases and J by 5 bases, with 10 bases between the two germline ends. The CDR3 runs 13 residues. Germline loops: CDR1 SGHDN, CDR2 FVKESK. The CDR3 spells CASSYGWTGELFF. Here the CDR3 DNA reads TGTGCCAGCAGTTACGGTTGGACCGGGGAGCTGTTTTTT. The full variable domain, rest sourced from reference TRBV14 and TRBJ2-2, is EAGVTQFPSHSVIEKGQTVTLRCDPISGHDNLYWYRRVMGKEIKFLLHFVKESKQDESGMPNNRFLAERTGGTYSTLKVQPAELEDSGVYFCASSYGWTGELFFGEGSRLTVL.

The chain recombines TRBV4-2 with TRBJ2-2; D remains ambiguous. Germline values: CDR1 LGHNA, CDR2 YNFKEQ. The CDR3 runs to 15 residues. The germline V and J ends were trimmed by 1 base and 7 bases, with 13 bases remaining between them. CDR3 loop: CASSQADTAGGELFF. The DNA of the CDR3 is TGTGCCAGCAGCCAAGCAGACACGGCCGGCGGGGAGCTGTTTTTT.

The CDR3 is CASSKTSGFETQYF. In nucleotides, the CDR3 is TGTGCCAGCAGTAAGACTAGCGGGTTTGAGACCCAGTACTTC. V and J are TRBV6-6 and TRBJ2-5, with 10 bases identical to TRBD2. The germline V gene encodes CDR1 MNHNY and CDR2 SVGAGI (reference sequence). Trimming removed 5 bases from V and 5 bases from J; junction bases left unmatched: 5. The CDR3 consists of 14 residues.

This chain joins TRBV28 and TRBJ2-3, with D unresolved. Germline V gives CDR1 MDHEN, CDR2 SYDVKM. V was pared by 4 bases and J by 6 bases, with 11 bases between. The CDR3 loop spans 13 amino acids. The chain's CDR3 is CASSSSNTDTQYF. In DNA form, the CDR3 reads TGTGCCAGCAGTTCCTCCAACACGGATACGCAGTATTTT.

J is TRBJ1-1 and V is TRBV27; D not certain. The CDR3 covers 14 residues. Per the germline V gene, CDR1 is MNHEY and CDR2 is SMNVEV (reference sequence). Trimming took off 3 bases at V and 5 bases at J, with 13 bases between the two ends. This CDR3 is CASSFVSGNTEAFF. In DNA form, the CDR3 reads TGTGCCAGCAGTTTCGTCTCGGGGAATACTGAAGCTTTCTTT.

This clone appeared once. This chain uses TRBV5-1 with TRBJ2-1; 9 nucleotides align to TRBD2. Germline CDR1 SGHRS, CDR2 YFSETQ. The length of the CDR3 is 18 residues. V lost 0 bases to trimming and J lost 1 base; unmatched junction nucleotides: 8. CDR3 DNA: TGCGCCAGCAGCTTGGCCTACCAGGGACTAGCTTCCTACAATGAGCAGTTCTTC. This encodes CASSLAYQGLASYNEQFF.

The chain employs TRBV28 and TRBJ2-7; TRBD2 matches 12 bases. Germline CDR1 MDHEN, CDR2 SYDVKM. Trimming took 6 bases from V and 6 from J; bases not matched to a gene: 15. This CDR3 has 17 residues. The CDR3 nucleotides read TGTGCCAGCAGAACGACTAGCGGGAGCCTTTATAGGGGCGAGCAGTACTTC. Amino acid sequence: CASRTTSGSLYRGEQYF.